This TCR beta chain comes out of a study of blood T cell repertoires in COVID-19. Study-wide background: COVID-19 samples from acute and convalescent phases originated in the United States, Italy and Spain. PBMCs, B-cell-depleted T cells, or T cells were the source of the cDNA or gDNA that made up the material.

Authors' methods: Reference gene primer amplification in the assay estimated nucleated cell counts. Data came from immunoSEQ multiplex PCR; TCRdb stores just in-frame clones and leaves some out. V and J calls plus clone size are reproduced from that table; the DNA served to infer D and trimming. The data show some 350,000 clones, approximately 89% seen once. CDR1 is LNHDA and CDR2 is SQIVND in the germline V gene (reference sequence). The CDR3 has 13 amino acids. V dropped 6 bases and J dropped 0 bases, with 8 bases sitting between them. The sequence came from a woman younger than 35 who had recovered from COVID-19. Input material: peripheral blood. The V gene is TRBV19, the J gene TRBJ1-1, with D unclear. The CDR3 protein is CASRFGVNTEAFF. CDR3 bases: TGTGCCAGTAGGTTCGGAGTGAACACTGAAGCTTTCTTT.